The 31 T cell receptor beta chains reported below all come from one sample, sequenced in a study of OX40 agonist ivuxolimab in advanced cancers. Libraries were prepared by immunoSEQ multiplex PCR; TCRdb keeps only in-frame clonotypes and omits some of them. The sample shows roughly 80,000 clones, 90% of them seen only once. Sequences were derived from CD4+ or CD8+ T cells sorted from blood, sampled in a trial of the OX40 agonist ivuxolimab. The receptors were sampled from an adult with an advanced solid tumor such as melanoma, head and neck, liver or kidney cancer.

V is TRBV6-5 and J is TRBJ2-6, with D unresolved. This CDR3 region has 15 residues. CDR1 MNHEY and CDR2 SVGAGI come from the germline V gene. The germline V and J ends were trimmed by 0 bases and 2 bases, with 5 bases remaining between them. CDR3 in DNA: TGTGCCAGCAGTTACTCGCCAGCTGGGGCCAACGTCCTGACTTTC. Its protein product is CASSYSPAGANVLTF.

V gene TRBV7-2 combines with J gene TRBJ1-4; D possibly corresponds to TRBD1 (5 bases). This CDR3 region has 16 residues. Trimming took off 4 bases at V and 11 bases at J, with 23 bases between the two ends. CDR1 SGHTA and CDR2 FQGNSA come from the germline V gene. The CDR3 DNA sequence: TGTGCCAGCAGCTCTCCCAACCAGGGTTCGCGACGGAAACTGTTTTTT. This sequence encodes CASSSPNQGSRRKLFF.

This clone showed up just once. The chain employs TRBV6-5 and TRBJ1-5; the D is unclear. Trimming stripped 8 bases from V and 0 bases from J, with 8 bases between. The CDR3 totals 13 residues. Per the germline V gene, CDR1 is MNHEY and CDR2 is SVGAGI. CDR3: CASGRNSNQPQHF. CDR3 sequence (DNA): TGTGCCAGCGGACGGAATAGCAATCAGCCCCAGCATTTT.

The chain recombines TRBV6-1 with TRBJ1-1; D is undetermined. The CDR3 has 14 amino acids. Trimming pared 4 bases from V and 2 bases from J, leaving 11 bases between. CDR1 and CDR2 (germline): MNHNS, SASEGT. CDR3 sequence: CASSGIDPNTEAFF. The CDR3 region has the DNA TGTGCCAGCAGTGGGATAGATCCTAACACTGAAGCTTTCTTT.

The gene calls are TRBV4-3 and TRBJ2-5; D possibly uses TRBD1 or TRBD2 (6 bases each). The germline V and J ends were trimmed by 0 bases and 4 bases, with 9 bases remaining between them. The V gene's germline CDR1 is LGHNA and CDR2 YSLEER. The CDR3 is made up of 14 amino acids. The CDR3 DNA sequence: TGCGCCAGCAGCCAAGATCGGGGGCGAGAGACCCAGTACTTC. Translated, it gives CASSQDRGRETQYF.

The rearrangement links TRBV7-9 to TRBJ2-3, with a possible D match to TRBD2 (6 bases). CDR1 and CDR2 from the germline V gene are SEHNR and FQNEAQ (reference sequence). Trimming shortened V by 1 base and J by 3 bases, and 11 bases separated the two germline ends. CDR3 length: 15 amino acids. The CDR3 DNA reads TGTGCCAGCAGCTTAGACGGGACTTCTACAGATACGCAGTATTTT. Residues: CASSLDGTSTDTQYF.

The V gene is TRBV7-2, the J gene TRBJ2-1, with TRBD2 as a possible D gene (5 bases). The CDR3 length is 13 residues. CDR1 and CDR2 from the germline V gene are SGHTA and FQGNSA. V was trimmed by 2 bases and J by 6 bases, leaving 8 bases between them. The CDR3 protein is CASSLFRGNEQFF. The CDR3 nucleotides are TGTGCCAGCAGCTTATTTCGGGGCAATGAGCAGTTCTTC.

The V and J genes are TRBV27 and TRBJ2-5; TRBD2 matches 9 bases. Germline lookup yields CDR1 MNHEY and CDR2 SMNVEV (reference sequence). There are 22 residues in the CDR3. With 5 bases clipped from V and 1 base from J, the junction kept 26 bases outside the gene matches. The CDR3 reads CASSQLGASGILGGVGQETQYF. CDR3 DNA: TGTGCCAGCAGTCAATTAGGGGCTAGCGGGATTCTCGGAGGGGTAGGCCAAGAGACCCAGTACTTC.

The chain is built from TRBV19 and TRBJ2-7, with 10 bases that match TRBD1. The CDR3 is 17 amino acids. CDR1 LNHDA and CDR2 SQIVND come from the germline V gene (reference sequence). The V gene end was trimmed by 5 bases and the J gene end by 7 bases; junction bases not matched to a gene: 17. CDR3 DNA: TGTGCCAGTAGTCCTGGGACAGGGGCCCCCCGTATGGGAGAGCAGTACTTC. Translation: CASSPGTGAPRMGEQYF.

CDR3 protein: CASSPVEGGTGELFF. The CDR3 DNA is TGCGCCAGCAGCCCGGTCGAGGGCGGGACCGGGGAGCTGTTTTTT. The rearrangement links TRBV5-1 to TRBJ2-2, with D maybe TRBD2 (5 bases). The CDR3 contains 15 residues. Germline V gene data show CDR1 as SGHRS and CDR2 as YFSETQ. V gave up 4 bases and J gave up 5 bases, with 15 bases separating them.

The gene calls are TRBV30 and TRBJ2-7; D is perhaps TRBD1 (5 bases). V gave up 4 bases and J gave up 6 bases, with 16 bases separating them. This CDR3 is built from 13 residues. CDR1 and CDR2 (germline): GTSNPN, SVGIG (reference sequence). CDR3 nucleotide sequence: TGTGCCTGGACTCCCAGGGATCAGATCGAGCAGTACTTC. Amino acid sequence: CAWTPRDQIEQYF.

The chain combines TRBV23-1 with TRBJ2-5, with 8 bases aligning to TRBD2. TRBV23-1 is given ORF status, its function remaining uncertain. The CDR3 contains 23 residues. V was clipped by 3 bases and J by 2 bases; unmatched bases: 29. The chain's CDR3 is CASSHIPGEGLGAGALLQETQYF. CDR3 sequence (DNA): TGCGCCAGCAGTCATATTCCAGGTGAGGGGCTAGGAGCGGGAGCCCTATTACAAGAGACCCAGTACTTC.

The CDR3 bases are TGTGCCAGCAGCTTATCAGATTATGATGAGCAGTTCTTC. Amino acid sequence: CASSLSDYDEQFF. V is TRBV11-1 and J is TRBJ2-1; no definite D call. The CDR3 runs to 13 residues. Per the germline V gene, CDR1 is SGHAT and CDR2 is FQDESV (reference sequence). V gave up 2 bases and J gave up 8 bases, with 10 bases separating them.

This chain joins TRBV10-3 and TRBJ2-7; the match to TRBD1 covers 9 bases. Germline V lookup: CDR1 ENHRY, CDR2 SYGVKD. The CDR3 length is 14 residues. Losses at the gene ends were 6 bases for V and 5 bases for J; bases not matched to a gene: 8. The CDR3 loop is CAIRGTGQGDEQYF. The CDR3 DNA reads TGTGCCATCAGAGGGACAGGGCAAGGAGACGAGCAGTACTTC.

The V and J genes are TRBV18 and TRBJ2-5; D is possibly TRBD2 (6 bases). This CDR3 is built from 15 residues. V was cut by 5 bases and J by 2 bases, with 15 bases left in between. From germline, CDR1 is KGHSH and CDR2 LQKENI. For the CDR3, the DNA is TGTGCCAGCTCAACCAGGGCGGGGCAACAAGAGACCCAGTACTTC. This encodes CASSTRAGQQETQYF.

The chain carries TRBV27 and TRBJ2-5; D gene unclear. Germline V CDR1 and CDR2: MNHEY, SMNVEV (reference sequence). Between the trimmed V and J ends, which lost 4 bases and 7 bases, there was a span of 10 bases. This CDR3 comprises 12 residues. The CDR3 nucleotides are TGTGCCAGCAGTTCGAAACGAGGGACCCAGTACTTC. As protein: CASSSKRGTQYF.

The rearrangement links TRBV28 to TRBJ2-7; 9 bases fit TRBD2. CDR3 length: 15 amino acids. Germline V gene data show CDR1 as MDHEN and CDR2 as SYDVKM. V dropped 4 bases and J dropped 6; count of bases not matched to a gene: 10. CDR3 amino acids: CASSSGASGIGEQYF. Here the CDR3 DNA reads TGTGCCAGCAGTTCAGGGGCTAGCGGGATCGGCGAGCAGTACTTC.

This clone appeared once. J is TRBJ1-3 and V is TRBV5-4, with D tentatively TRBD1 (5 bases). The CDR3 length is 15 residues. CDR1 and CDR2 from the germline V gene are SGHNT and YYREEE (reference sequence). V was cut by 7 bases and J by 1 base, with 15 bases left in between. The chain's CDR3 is CASPLWGLSGNTIYF. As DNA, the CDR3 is TGTGCCAGCCCCCTGTGGGGCCTTTCTGGAAACACCATATATTTT.

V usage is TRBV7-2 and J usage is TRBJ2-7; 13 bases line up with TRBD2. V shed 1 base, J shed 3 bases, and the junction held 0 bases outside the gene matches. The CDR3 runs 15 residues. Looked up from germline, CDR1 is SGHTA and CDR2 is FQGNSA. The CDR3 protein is CASSLGTSGSYEQYF. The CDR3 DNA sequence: TGTGCCAGCAGCTTAGGGACTAGCGGGAGCTACGAGCAGTACTTC.

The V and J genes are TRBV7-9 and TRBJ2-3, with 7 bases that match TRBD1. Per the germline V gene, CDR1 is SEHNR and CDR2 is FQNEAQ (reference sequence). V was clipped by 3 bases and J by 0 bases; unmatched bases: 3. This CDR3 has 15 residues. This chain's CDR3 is CASSFNRGSTDTQYF. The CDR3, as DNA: TGTGCCAGCAGCTTCAACAGGGGAAGCACAGATACGCAGTATTTT.

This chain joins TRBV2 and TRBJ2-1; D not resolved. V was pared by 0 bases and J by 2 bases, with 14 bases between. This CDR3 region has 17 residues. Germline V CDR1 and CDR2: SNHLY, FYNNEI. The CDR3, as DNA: TGTGCCAGCAGTGAAGCAACGGCCCAGCCGACCTACAATGAGCAGTTCTTC. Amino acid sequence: CASSEATAQPTYNEQFF.

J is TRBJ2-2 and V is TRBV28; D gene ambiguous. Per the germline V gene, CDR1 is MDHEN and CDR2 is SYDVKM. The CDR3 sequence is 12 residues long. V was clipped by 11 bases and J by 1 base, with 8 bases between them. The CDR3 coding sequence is TGTGCCGCCTACAGGAACACCGGGGAGCTGTTTTTT. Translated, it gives CAAYRNTGELFF. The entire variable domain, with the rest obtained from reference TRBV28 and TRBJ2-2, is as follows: DVKVTQSSRYLVKRTGEKVFLECVQDMDHENMFWYRQDPGLGLRLIYFSYDVKMKEKGDIPEGYSVSREKKERFSLILESASTNQTSMYLCAAYRNTGELFFGEGSRLTVL.

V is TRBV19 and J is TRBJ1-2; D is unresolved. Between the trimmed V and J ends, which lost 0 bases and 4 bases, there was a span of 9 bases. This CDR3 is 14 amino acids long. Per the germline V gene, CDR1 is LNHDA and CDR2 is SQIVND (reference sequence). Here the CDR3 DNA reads TGTGCCAGTAGTATAGACCAGTGGGTCTATGGCTACACCTTC. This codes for CASSIDQWVYGYTF.

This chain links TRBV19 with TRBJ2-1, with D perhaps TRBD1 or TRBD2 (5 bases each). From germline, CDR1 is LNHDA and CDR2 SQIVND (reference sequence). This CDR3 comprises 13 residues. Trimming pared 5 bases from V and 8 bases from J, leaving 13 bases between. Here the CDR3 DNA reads TGTGCCAGTAGTGTACGGGGCTTTTATGAGCAGTTCTTC. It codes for CASSVRGFYEQFF. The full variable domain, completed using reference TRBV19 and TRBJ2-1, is DGGITQSPKYLFRKEGQNVTLSCEQNLNHDAMYWYRQDPGQGLRLIYYSQIVNDFQKGDIAEGYSVSREKKESFPLTVTSAQKNPTAFYLCASSVRGFYEQFFGPGTRLTVL.

The CDR3 DNA reads TGTGCCAGCTCATTAGGAACCTTTCGGACTGGGGCCAACGTCCTGACTTTC. Its translation: CASSLGTFRTGANVLTF. The J gene is TRBJ2-6, the V gene TRBV18; D uncertain. The CDR3 loop spans 17 amino acids. V lost 5 bases to trimming and J lost 2 bases, with 16 bases between them. Germline loops: CDR1 KGHSH, CDR2 LQKENI.

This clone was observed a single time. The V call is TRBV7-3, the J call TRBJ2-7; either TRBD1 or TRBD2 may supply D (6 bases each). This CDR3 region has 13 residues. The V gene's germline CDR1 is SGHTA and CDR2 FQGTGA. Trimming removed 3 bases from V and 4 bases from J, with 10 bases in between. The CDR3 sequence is CASSFGGGYEQYF. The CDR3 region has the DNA TGTGCCAGCAGCTTCGGAGGGGGGTACGAGCAGTACTTC.

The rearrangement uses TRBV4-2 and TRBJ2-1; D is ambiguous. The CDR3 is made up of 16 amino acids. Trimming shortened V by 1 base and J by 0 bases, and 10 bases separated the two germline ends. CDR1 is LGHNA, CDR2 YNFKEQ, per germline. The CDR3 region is CASSQVTGSSYNEQFF. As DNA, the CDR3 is TGTGCCAGCAGCCAAGTAACGGGTAGCTCCTACAATGAGCAGTTCTTC.

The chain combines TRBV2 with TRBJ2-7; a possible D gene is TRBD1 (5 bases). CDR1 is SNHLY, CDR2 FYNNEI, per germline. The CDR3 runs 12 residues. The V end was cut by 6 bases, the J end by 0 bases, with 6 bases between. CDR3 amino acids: CASRQDSYEQYF. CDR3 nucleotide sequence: TGTGCCAGCAGACAGGACTCCTACGAGCAGTACTTC.

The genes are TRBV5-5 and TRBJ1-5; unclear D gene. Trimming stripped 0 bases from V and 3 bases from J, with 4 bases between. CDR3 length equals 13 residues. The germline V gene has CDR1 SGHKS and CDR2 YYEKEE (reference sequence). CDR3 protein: CASSLGPNQPQHF. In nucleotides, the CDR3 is TGTGCCAGCAGCTTGGGCCCCAATCAGCCCCAGCATTTT.

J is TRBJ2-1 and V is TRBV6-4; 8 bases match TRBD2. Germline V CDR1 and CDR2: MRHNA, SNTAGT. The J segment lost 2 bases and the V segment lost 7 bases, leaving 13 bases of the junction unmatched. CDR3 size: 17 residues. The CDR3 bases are TGTGCCAGCACCCTACTACGAGCGGGAGTCACCTACAATGAGCAGTTCTTC. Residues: CASTLLRAGVTYNEQFF.

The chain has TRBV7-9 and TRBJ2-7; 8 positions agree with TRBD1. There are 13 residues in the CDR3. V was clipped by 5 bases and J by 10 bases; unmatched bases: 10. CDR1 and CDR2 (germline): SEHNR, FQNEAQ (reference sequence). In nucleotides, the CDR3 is TGTGCCAGCAGCCTCGCCTATGGACAGGGACAGTACTTC. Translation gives CASSLAYGQGQYF.